One sample yielded the 22 T cell receptor beta chains listed below, sequenced in a study of cytomegalovirus exposure and HLA in healthy donors. Produced via immunoSEQ multiplex PCR; TCRdb's table is partial and in-frame only. The table includes about 120,000 clones, approximately 89% detected once. Sequencing was performed on PBMCs. These TCRs come from a woman younger than 30 in good health and CMV-seronegative.

The chain is built from TRBV25-1 and TRBJ1-2, with a possible D match to TRBD1 (6 bases). Trimming shortened V by 7 bases and J by 5 bases, and 14 bases separated the two germline ends. Germline values: CDR1 MGHDK, CDR2 SYGVNS. The CDR3 has 13 amino acids. DNA of the CDR3: TGTGCCAGCACCAGACAGGAACAGTATGGCTACACCTTC. It specifies CASTRQEQYGYTF.

The rearrangement links TRBV19 to TRBJ1-3; D gene unclear. This CDR3 comprises 15 residues. V lost 7 bases to trimming and J lost 0 bases, with 13 bases between them. Per germline, CDR1 LNHDA and CDR2 SQIVND (reference sequence). The CDR3 DNA follows: TGTGCCAGTACCCCCCGGGGAGGCTCTGGAAACACCATATATTTT. The encoded protein is CASTPRGGSGNTIYF.

V usage is TRBV7-6 and J usage is TRBJ1-6; possibly TRBD1 for D (5 bases). Trimming shortened V by 5 bases and J by 7 bases, and 18 bases separated the two germline ends. Germline CDR1 reads SGHVS; CDR2 reads FNYEAQ. The CDR3 loop spans 16 amino acids. CDR3 protein: CASSQEGARGNSPLHF. The CDR3 DNA reads as TGTGCCAGCAGCCAAGAAGGGGCCCGGGGGAATTCACCCCTCCACTTT.

The CDR3 protein is CASRQGGNTEAFF. The CDR3 coding sequence is TGTGCCAGCAGACAGGGGGGGAACACTGAAGCTTTCTTT. V is TRBV6-1 and J is TRBJ1-1, with 8 bases aligning to TRBD1. This CDR3 is 13 amino acids long. Trimming took 6 bases from V and 1 from J; bases not matched to a gene: 1. Looked up from germline, CDR1 is MNHNS and CDR2 is SASEGT.

The rearrangement links TRBV6-1 to TRBJ2-7; TRBD2 is a possible D gene (5 bases). The CDR3 loop spans 13 amino acids. Germline V gene data show CDR1 as MNHNS and CDR2 as SASEGT. The V gene lost 0 bases and the J gene lost 5 bases, with 8 bases spanning the gap. CDR3: CASSEASRDEQYF. The CDR3, as DNA: TGTGCCAGCAGTGAAGCTTCGAGGGACGAGCAGTACTTC.

The table lists this clone with a few counts. This chain connects TRBV7-2 to TRBJ1-4; 7 bases map to TRBD1. After removal of 1 base from V and 8 bases from J, the junction contained 7 bases not matched to a gene. The CDR3 runs 15 residues. Germline loops: CDR1 SGHTA, CDR2 FQGNSA. CDR3 nucleotide sequence: TGTGCCAGCAGCTTAGTACAGGGGACGGGGGAAAAACTGTTTTTT. Its translation: CASSLVQGTGEKLFF.

The chain joins TRBV4-1 to TRBJ1-5, with 8 bases aligning to TRBD1. Trimming at V came to 0 bases and at J to 7 bases, leaving 8 bases not matched to a gene. This CDR3 spans 16 amino acids. Looked up from germline, CDR1 is MGHRA and CDR2 is YSYEKL. CDR3 amino acids: CASSQEPGSGGQPQHF. The CDR3 coding sequence is TGCGCCAGCAGCCAAGAGCCTGGTTCAGGGGGCCAGCCCCAGCATTTT.

The V and J genes are TRBV25-1 and TRBJ2-7, with 7 positions matching TRBD1. Germline V gene data show CDR1 as MGHDK and CDR2 as SYGVNS. Trimming removed 8 bases from V and 3 bases from J; junction bases left unmatched: 7. The CDR3 is 13 residues long. CDR3 in DNA: TGTGCCAGCGGGGTGGCAGGGGGCTACGAGCAGTACTTC. This sequence encodes CASGVAGGYEQYF.

The chain joins TRBV9 to TRBJ2-1; TRBD2 might be the D (5 bases). This CDR3 comprises 14 residues. The V end was cut by 0 bases, the J end by 9 bases, with 13 bases between. From germline, CDR1 is SGDLS and CDR2 YYNGEE. This chain's CDR3 is CASSVAGLASEQFF. CDR3 nucleotide sequence: TGTGCCAGCAGCGTAGCTGGGCTAGCCAGTGAGCAGTTCTTC.

This sequence joins TRBV29-1 and TRBJ1-1; 7 bases are a match to TRBD1. Losses at the gene ends were 4 bases for V and 4 bases for J; bases not matched to a gene: 6. The CDR3 is 13 residues long. Germline V gene data show CDR1 as SQVTM and CDR2 as ANQGSEA. CDR3 bases: TGCAGCGTTGGACAGGGCGAAGGCACTGAAGCTTTCTTT. Residues: CSVGQGEGTEAFF.

There are a few counts of this clone. The J gene is TRBJ2-7, the V gene TRBV6-5; D call uncertain. The CDR3 length is 13 residues. Trimming removed 7 bases from V and 2 bases from J, with 12 bases in between. Germline V gene data show CDR1 as MNHEY and CDR2 as SVGAGI. The DNA of the CDR3 is TGTGCCAGCATCCACCCGTCTACCTACGAGCAGTACTTC. Translated, it gives CASIHPSTYEQYF.

The count of this clone is one. This chain links TRBV7-9 with TRBJ1-4; D is unclear. Germline V gene lookup returns CDR1 SEHNR and CDR2 FQNEAQ (reference sequence). V dropped 5 bases and J dropped 8 bases, with 9 bases sitting between them. The CDR3 has 12 amino acids. CDR3 region: CASSRGTEKLFF. DNA for the CDR3: TGTGCCAGCAGCCGCGGAACGGAAAAACTGTTTTTT.

The chain recombines TRBV6-1 with TRBJ2-7; 10 bases align to TRBD1. Germline lookup yields CDR1 MNHNS and CDR2 SASEGT. V dropped 11 bases and J dropped 2; count of bases not matched to a gene: 9. CDR3 size: 14 residues. CDR3 loop: CASKGTGAPYEQYF. In DNA, the CDR3 is TGTGCCTCAAAGGGGACAGGGGCGCCCTACGAGCAGTACTTC.

This chain connects TRBV19 to TRBJ2-5; D is perhaps TRBD2 (6 bases). The germline V gene encodes CDR1 LNHDA and CDR2 SQIVND (reference sequence). V lost 3 bases, J lost 5 bases, and 16 bases lay in between. The CDR3 sequence is 15 residues long. The DNA of the CDR3 is TGTGCCAGTAGTATTACTGCAGGGACTTTGGAGACCCAGTACTTC. Its translation is CASSITAGTLETQYF.

V gene TRBV10-1 combines with J gene TRBJ2-2, with a tentative D call TRBD1 (5 bases). Germline V gene lookup returns CDR1 WNHNN and CDR2 SYGVQD (reference sequence). This CDR3 is 15 amino acids long. Trimming shortened V by 0 bases and J by 9 bases, and 14 bases separated the two germline ends. For the CDR3, the DNA is TGCGCCAGCAGTGAGTCGAGCCTAGGGGTTCGGGAGCTGTTTTTT. This translates into CASSESSLGVRELFF.

The chain employs TRBV5-1 and TRBJ1-2; D remains ambiguous. Germline V gene data show CDR1 as SGHRS and CDR2 as YFSETQ. This CDR3 region has 14 residues. Trimming took off 0 bases at V and 5 bases at J, with 11 bases between the two ends. The chain's CDR3 is CASSLALAEYGYTF. The DNA for the CDR3 is TGCGCCAGCAGCTTGGCCTTGGCGGAGTATGGCTACACCTTC.

The V gene is TRBV5-1, the J gene TRBJ1-1; D remains ambiguous. CDR3 size: 15 residues. V lost 4 bases and J lost 1, with 14 bases in between. Germline lookup yields CDR1 SGHRS and CDR2 YFSETQ. The CDR3 DNA reads TGCGCCAGCAGCCAGGTAGTATCACCGAACACTGAAGCTTTCTTT. This translates into CASSQVVSPNTEAFF. Together with reference TRBV5-1 and TRBJ1-1, the CDR3 gives the full variable domain: KAGVTQTPRYLIKTRGQQVTLSCSPISGHRSVSWYQQTPGQGLQFLFEYFSETQRNKGNFPGRFSGRQFSNSRSEMNVSTLELGDSALYLCASSQVVSPNTEAFFGQGTRLTVV.

The rearrangement links TRBV27 to TRBJ1-4; possibly TRBD1 for D (5 bases). This CDR3 region has 14 residues. V lost 5 bases and J 13 bases, leaving 20 bases between the germline ends. Looked up from germline, CDR1 is MNHEY and CDR2 is SMNVEV (reference sequence). CDR3 sequence reads: CASSGGNRWGGLFF. In nucleotides, the CDR3 is TGTGCCAGCAGTGGTGGGAATCGCTGGGGGGGACTGTTTTTT.

The CDR3 loop is CASNRGSYEQYF. Written as DNA, the CDR3 is TGTGCCAGCAACAGGGGCTCCTACGAGCAGTACTTC. J is TRBJ2-7 and V is TRBV2; 7 bases align to TRBD1. The trim removed 7 bases at V and 0 bases at J, leaving 0 bases unmatched. CDR1 is SNHLY, CDR2 FYNNEI, per germline. The CDR3 consists of 12 residues.

The chain uses TRBV6-5 and TRBJ2-5; D possibly corresponds to TRBD2 (5 bases). Trimming pared 8 bases from V and 4 bases from J, leaving 14 bases between. Per the germline V gene, CDR1 is MNHEY and CDR2 is SVGAGI. The CDR3 is 13 amino acids. The CDR3 loop reads CASSRAGLETQYF. DNA for the CDR3: TGTGCCAGCTCACGGGCGGGTCTAGAGACCCAGTACTTC.

The chain links TRBV7-3 to TRBJ1-2; 7 bases fit TRBD1. CDR3 length equals 15 residues. From germline, CDR1 is SGHTA and CDR2 FQGTGA. Trimming at V came to 6 bases and at J to 8 bases, leaving 15 bases not matched to a gene. The CDR3 nucleotides read TGTGCCAGCAGTCCTAGACCGGGACAGACAAAGGGCTACACCTTC. Its translation: CASSPRPGQTKGYTF.

In the case of this clone: Additional DNA sequences in this sample encode the identical CDR3. The chain joins TRBV6-1 to TRBJ1-6; TRBD1 matches at 9 bases. V gave up 8 bases and J gave up 9 bases; unmatched junction bases: 5. Germline values: CDR1 MNHNS, CDR2 SASEGT. This CDR3 comprises 13 residues. CDR3 sequence: CASGTGSVSPLHF. The CDR3 DNA reads TGTGCCAGCGGGACAGGGAGTGTTTCACCCCTCCACTTT.